This TCR beta chain was identified during a study of T cell responses to AZD1222 COVID-19 vaccine (dated by TCRdb to about 2021). General notes on the study: Because spike-specific TCR depth and breadth did not differ between the two schedules, AZD1222 recipients who got a second dose at roughly 4 weeks were pooled with those who got a second dose at roughly 12 weeks. TCR sequencing covered some 250 trial participants: about 210 given two doses of AZD1222 and 26 given two doses of MenACWY control vaccine. Trial participants were enrolled into age subgroups of 18-55, 56-69 and 70-plus years, which contained around 150, 29 and 61 TCR-sequenced participants, respectively. What the work shows at the level of the full study, not this receptor alone: Most participants were white British and females outnumbered males, and the authors suggested that clonal diversity may have been underestimated. Because no samples from the day 14 peak response were available, repertoires could be characterized only after the peak T cell response. Reportedly, close to half of the unique spike-specific TCRs recognized epitopes lying outside the regions that are mutated in the B.1.351 and B.1.1.7 variants. In the small 56-69-year group, the increase in depth fell short of significance, most likely because of low power. Conclusions about previously exposed vaccinees are limited, since just five or six AZD1222 recipients were seropositive for SARS-CoV-2 at baseline. The vaccine-associated CD4 TCRs covered the entire spike protein, and the dominant responses fell in regions 160-218 and 743-854. Spike-specific TCR breadth and depth rose significantly after two AZD1222 doses compared with day 0 and with MenACWY recipients.

At the junction V is shortened by 6 bases and J by 3 bases; bases outside the gene matches: 9. Inclusive of the bounding cysteine and phenylalanine, the CDR3 is 16 residues long. The DNA shown is the 48-base CDR3, in frame from base 1. CDR1 SEHNR and CDR2 FQNEAQ are derived from the germline V gene (reference sequence). The CDR3 regions of human TCRbeta chains were analyzed by immunosequencing. Concerning the study's data processing: Repertoire TCRs were checked for matches against a reference library of SARS-CoV-2-specific TCRs that had been generated using the MIRA antigen-specificity platform. Breadth meant the fraction of unique TCRs that were SARS-CoV-2-associated, whereas depth meant the fraction of total T cells that were SARS-CoV-2-associated. Each spike-specific TCR was assigned to its reactive spike region and to a CD4 or CD8 class using the MIRA data. Log10-transformed breadth and depth values were compared by one-way ANOVA with Sidak's multiple comparisons tests. TCRdb retrieved this table from immuneACCESS and kept in-frame rearrangements only. Not all clones are present; in checked studies, unresolved V genes account for under half, and no reason is known for the remainder. V, J and clone size reflect that table, while D and trimming were determined from the DNA. The sample profile shows 120,000 to 150,000 clones; around nine tenths of them were found once. The top ten clones comprise over 3.5% of the sample.

This clone was recorded only once. It lacks a known antigen. The sample holds no much larger clone one base away, and base qualities are not on file. The time point label on this specimen signifies: baseline before first vaccination. The vaccinee samples were drawn from two UK trials, COV001 and COV002, one of which was a single-blind randomized controlled phase 2/3 trial testing AZD1222 (ChAdOx1 nCoV-19) in healthy adults. Trial participant PBMC samples were collected at day 0 and day 28 after the second dose for TCRbeta chain sequencing. Sequencing was performed on peripheral blood, taken on day 0 of AZD1222 vaccination. This sequence uses TRBV7-9 and TRBJ1-2; 11 central nucleotides agree with TRBD1. This TCR was sampled from an adult in good health. Read as DNA, the sequence is TGTGCCAGCAGACCCGGGACAGGGGGATTTGACTATGGCTACACCTTC. Translated, this is CASRPGTGGFDYGYTF.